This TCR beta chain derives from a study of immune cell composition in non-small cell lung cancer. Points from the study as a whole: Roughly 80% of squamous and around a third of adenocarcinoma cases had tumour-associated clones >0.5%. Tumour TCR-beta clonality was not significantly tied to smoking pack-years.

The V segment lost 8 bases and the J segment 5 bases; nucleotides outside the gene matches: 4. This CDR3 contains 13 residues. Looked up from germline, CDR1 is ENHRY and CDR2 is SYGVKD. Notes on this clone: Its antigen is unidentified.

Profiled with immunoSEQ multiplex PCR; TCRdb holds only in-frame clones, not every one. The sample contains thousands of clones, roughly 70% of which appear only once. The normal lung sample lay at least 3 cm, and maximally far, from the tumour. Frozen unsorted single-cell suspensions supplied the genomic DNA. The data were also submitted as part of a second study, on CD4 T cells in lung cancer.

This chain joins TRBV10-3 and TRBJ1-2, with 11 bases aligning to TRBD1. Sequenced sample: non-adjacent lung tissue. The origin of this receptor is a human donor with non-small cell lung cancer. CDR3 sequence (DNA): TGTGCCATCCTGGGACAGGGGGAGTATGGCTACACCTTC. Its protein is CAILGQGEYGYTF.